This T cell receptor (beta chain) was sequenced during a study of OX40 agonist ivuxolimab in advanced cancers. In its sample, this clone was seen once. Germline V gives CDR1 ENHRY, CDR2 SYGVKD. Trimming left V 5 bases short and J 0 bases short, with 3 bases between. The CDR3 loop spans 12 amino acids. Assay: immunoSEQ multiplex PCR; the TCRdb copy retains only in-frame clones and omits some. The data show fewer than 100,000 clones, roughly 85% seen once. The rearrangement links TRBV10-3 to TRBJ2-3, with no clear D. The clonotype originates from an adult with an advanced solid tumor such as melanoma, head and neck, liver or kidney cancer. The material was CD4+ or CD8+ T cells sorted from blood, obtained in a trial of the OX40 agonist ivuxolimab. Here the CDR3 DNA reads TGTGCCATCAGTAAAAGCACAGATACGCAGTATTTT. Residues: CAISKSTDTQYF.